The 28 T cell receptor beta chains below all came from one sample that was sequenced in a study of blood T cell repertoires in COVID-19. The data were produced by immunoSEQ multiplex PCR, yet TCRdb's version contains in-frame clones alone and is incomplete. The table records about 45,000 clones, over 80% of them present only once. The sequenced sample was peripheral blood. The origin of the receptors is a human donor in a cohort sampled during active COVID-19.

Here the CDR3 reads CASSLHQIGADTQYF. In nucleotides, the CDR3 is TGTGCCAGCAGCTTACACCAGATCGGGGCAGATACGCAGTATTTT. V gene TRBV7-2 combines with J gene TRBJ2-3; D is perhaps TRBD2 (5 bases). CDR1 is SGHTA, CDR2 FQGNSA, per germline. The ends were cut back, 2 bases at V and 4 bases at J, with 13 bases in the middle. The CDR3 extends over 15 amino acids.

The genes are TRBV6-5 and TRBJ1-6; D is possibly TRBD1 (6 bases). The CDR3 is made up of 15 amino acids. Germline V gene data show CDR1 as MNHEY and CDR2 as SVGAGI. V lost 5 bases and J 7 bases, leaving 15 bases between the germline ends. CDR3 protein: CASSPSTGKNSPLHF. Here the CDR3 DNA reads TGTGCCAGCAGTCCTTCGACAGGCAAAAATTCACCCCTCCACTTT.

CDR3 region: CASSIRDIYQPQHF. For the CDR3, the DNA is TGTGCCAGTAGTATTAGGGACATCTATCAGCCCCAGCATTTT. The chain is built from TRBV19 and TRBJ1-5, with D maybe TRBD1 (6 bases). V was clipped by 3 bases and J by 5 bases, with 11 bases between them. Germline assignment: CDR1 LNHDA and CDR2 SQIVND (reference sequence). The CDR3 length is 14 residues.

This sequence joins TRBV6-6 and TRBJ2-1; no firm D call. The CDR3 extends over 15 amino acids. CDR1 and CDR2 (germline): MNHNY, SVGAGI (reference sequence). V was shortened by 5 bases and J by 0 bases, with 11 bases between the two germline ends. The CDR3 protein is CASSPTFGSYNEQFF. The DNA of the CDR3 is TGTGCCAGCAGTCCGACTTTCGGCTCCTACAATGAGCAGTTCTTC.

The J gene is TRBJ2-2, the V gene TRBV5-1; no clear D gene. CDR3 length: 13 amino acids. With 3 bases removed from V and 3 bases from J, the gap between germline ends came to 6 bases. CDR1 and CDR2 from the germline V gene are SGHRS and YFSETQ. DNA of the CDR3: TGCGCCAGCAGCTCACTTTACACCGGGGAGCTGTTTTTT. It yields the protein CASSSLYTGELFF.

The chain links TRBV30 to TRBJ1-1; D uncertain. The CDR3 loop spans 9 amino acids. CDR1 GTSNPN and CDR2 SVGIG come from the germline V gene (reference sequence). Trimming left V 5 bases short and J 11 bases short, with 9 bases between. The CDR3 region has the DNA TGTGCCTGGGAGATTGGCGCTTTCTTT. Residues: CAWEIGAFF.

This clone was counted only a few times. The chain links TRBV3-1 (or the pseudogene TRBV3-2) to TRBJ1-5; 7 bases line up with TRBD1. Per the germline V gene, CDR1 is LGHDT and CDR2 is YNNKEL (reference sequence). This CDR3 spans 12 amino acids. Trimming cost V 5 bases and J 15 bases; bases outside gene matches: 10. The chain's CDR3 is CASSTRQGSLHF. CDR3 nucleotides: TGTGCCAGCAGCACCCGACAGGGTAGTTTGCATTTT.

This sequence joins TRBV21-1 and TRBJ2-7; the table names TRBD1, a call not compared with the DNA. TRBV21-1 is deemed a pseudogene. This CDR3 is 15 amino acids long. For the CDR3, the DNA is TGTGCCAGCAGCCCCCGGGACAGGGGTAACTACGAGCAGTACTTC. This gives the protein CASSPRDRGNYEQYF.

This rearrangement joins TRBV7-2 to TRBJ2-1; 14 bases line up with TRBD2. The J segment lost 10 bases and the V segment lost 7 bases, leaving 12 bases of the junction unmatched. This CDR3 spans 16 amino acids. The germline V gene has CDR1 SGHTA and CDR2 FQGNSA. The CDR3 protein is CASNSIGTSGSLEQFF. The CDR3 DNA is TGTGCCAGCAACTCCATCGGGACTAGCGGGAGTTTGGAGCAGTTCTTC.

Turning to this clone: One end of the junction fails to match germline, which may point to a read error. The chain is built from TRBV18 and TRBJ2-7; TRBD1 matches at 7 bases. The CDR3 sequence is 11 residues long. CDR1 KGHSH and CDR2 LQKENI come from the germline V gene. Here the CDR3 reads CASSPGDSWHF. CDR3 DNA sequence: TGTGCCAGCTCACCCGGGGACAGCTGGCACTTC.

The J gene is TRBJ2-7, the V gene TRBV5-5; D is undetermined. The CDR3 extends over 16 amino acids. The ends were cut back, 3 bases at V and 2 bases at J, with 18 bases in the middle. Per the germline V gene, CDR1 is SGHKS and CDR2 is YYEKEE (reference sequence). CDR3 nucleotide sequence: TGTGCCAGCAGCTCCCCCCGTACTGCGGAGACCTACGAGCAGTACTTC. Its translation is CASSSPRTAETYEQYF.

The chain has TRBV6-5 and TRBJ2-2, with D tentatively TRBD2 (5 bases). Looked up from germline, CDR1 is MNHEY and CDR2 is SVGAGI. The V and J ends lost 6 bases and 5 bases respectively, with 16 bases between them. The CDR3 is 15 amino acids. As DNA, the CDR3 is TGTGCCAGCAGGGTGGGGAGTAAGGAGACCGGGGAGCTGTTTTTT. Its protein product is CASRVGSKETGELFF.

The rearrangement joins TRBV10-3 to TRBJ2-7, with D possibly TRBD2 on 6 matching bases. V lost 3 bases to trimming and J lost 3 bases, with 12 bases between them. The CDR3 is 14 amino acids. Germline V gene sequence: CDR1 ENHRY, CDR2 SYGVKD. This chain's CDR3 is CAISDGGRVYEQYF. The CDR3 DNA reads TGTGCCATCAGTGACGGAGGGCGGGTCTACGAGCAGTACTTC.

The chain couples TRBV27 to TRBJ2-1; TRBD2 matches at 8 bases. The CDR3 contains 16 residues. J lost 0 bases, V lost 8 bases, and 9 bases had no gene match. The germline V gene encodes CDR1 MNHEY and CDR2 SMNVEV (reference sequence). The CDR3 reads CASSGGRIFSYNEQFF. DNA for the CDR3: TGTGCCAGCTCGGGAGGGAGAATTTTCTCCTACAATGAGCAGTTCTTC.

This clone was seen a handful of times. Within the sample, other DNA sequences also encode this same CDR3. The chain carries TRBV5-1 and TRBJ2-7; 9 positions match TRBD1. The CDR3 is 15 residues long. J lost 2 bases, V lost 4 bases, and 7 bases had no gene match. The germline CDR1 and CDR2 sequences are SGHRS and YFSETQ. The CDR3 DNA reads TGCGCCAGCAGCCCTGGGGGGACAGGGACCTACGAGCAGTACTTC. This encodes CASSPGGTGTYEQYF.

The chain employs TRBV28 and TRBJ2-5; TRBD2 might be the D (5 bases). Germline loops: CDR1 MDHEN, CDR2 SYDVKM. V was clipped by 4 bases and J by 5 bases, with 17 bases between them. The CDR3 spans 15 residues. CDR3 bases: TGTGCCAGCAGTTCCCGCTGGGGAGATGAGGAGACCCAGTACTTC. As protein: CASSSRWGDEETQYF.

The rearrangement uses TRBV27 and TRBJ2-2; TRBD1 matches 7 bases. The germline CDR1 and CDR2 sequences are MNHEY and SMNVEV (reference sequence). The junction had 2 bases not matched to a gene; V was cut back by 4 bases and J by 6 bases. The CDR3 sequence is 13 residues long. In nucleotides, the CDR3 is TGTGCCAGCAGTTCCAGGGGGTCCGGGGAGCTGTTTTTT. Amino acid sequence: CASSSRGSGELFF.

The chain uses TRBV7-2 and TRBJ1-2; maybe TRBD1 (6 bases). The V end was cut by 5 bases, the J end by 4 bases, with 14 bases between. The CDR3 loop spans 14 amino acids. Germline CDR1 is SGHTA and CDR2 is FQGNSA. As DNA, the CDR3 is TGTGCCAGCAGCAGAGGACAGCAGCCCTATGGCTACACCTTC. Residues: CASSRGQQPYGYTF.

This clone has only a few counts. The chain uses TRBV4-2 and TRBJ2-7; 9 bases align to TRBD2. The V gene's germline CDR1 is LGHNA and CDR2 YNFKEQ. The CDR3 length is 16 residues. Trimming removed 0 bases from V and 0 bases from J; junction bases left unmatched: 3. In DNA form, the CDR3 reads TGTGCCAGCAGCCAAGACGGTAGCGGGAGCTCCTACGAGCAGTACTTC. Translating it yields CASSQDGSGSSYEQYF.

The CDR3 protein is CASSHIQGGSYGYTF. CDR3 DNA: TGCGCCAGCAGCCACATACAGGGGGGCAGCTATGGCTACACCTTC. The rearrangement links TRBV4-3 to TRBJ1-2, with 8 nucleotides matching TRBD1. Germline trimming cut 3 bases from V and 4 bases from J; bases unmatched to any gene: 7. CDR1 LGHNA and CDR2 YSLEER come from the germline V gene. This CDR3 region has 15 residues.

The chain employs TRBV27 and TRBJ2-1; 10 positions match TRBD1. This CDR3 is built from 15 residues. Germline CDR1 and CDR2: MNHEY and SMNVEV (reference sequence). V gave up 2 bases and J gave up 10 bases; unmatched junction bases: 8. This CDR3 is CASSLLRTGGLEQFF. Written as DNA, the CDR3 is TGTGCCAGCAGTTTACTTCGGACAGGGGGTCTCGAGCAGTTCTTC.

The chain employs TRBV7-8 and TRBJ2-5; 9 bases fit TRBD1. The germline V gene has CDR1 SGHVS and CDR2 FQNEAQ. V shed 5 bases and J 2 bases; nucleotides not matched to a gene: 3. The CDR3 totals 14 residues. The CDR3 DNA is TGTGCCAGCAGCGTAGGGACAGGGCAAGAGACCCAGTACTTC. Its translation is CASSVGTGQETQYF.

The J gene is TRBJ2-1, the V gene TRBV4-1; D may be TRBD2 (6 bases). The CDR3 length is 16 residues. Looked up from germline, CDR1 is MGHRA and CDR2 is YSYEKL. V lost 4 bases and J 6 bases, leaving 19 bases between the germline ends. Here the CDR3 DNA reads TGCGCCAGCAGCCCCGCCGCCGGAGGGGCTGGCAATGAGCAGTTCTTC. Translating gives CASSPAAGGAGNEQFF.

This CDR3 reads CASSATGANYEQYF. In DNA form, the CDR3 reads TGTGCCAGCAGTGCCACAGGGGCGAACTACGAGCAGTACTTC. V usage is TRBV28 and J usage is TRBJ2-7; 7 bases map to TRBD1. Germline lookup yields CDR1 MDHEN and CDR2 SYDVKM. V dropped 5 bases and J dropped 3; count of bases not matched to a gene: 7. The CDR3 contains 14 residues.

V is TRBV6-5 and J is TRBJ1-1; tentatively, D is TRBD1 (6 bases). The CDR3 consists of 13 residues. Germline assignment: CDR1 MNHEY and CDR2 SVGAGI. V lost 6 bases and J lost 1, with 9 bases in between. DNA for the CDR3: TGTGCCAGCAGCTTGGACAGGAACACTGAAGCTTTCTTT. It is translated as CASSLDRNTEAFF.

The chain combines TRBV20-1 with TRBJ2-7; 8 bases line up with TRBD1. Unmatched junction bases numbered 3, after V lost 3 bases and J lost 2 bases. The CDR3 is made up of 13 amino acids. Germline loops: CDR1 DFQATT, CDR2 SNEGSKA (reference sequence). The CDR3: CSASDRGAYEQYF. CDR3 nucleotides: TGCAGTGCTAGTGACAGGGGAGCCTACGAGCAGTACTTC.

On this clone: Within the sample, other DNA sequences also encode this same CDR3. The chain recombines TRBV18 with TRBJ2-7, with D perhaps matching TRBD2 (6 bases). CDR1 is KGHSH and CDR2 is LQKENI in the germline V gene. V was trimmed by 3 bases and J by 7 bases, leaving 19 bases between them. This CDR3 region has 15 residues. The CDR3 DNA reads TGTGCCAGCTCACCGGGGGGAAACGGGCTGGGGGAGCAGTACTTC. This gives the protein CASSPGGNGLGEQYF.

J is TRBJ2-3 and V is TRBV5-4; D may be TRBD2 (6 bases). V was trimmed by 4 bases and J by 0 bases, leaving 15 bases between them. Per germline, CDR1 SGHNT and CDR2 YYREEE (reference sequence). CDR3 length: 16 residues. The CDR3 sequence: CASSPRGAPSTDTQYF. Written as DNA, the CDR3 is TGTGCCAGCAGCCCCCGCGGGGCGCCTAGCACAGATACGCAGTATTTT.